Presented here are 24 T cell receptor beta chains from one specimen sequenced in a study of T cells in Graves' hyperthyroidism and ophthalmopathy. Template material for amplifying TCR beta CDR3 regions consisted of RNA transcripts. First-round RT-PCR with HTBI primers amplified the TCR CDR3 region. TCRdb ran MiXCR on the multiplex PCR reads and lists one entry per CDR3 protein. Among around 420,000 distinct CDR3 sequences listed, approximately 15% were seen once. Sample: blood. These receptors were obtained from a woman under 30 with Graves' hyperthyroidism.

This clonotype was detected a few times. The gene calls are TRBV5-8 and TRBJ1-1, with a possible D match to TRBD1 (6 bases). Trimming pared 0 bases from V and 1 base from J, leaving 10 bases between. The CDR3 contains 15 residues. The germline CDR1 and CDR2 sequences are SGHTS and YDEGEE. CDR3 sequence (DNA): TGTGCCAGCAGCTTGGCCGGGACATCGAACACTGAAGCTTTCTTT. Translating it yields CASSLAGTSNTEAFF.

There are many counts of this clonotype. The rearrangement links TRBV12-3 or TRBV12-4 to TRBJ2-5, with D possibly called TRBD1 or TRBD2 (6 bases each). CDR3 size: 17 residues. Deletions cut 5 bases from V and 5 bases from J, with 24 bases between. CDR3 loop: CASSPRGAGVILETQYF. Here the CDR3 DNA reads TGTGCCAGCAGTCCCCGCGGGGCAGGGGTGATCCTTGAGACCCAGTACTTC.

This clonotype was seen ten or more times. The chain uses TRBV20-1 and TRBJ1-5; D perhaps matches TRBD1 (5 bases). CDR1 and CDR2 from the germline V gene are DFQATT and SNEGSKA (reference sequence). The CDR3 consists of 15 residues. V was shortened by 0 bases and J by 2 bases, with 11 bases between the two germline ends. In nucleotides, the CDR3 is TGCAGTGCTAGAGATTCGGGGACCGGCAATCAGCCCCAGCATTTT. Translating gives CSARDSGTGNQPQHF.

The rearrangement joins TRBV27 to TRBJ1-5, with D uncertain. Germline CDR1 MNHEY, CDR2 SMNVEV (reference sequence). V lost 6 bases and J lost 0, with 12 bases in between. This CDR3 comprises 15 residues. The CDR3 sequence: CASRAQHYSNQPQHF. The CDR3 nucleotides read TGTGCCAGCAGAGCCCAGCACTATAGCAATCAGCCCCAGCATTTT.

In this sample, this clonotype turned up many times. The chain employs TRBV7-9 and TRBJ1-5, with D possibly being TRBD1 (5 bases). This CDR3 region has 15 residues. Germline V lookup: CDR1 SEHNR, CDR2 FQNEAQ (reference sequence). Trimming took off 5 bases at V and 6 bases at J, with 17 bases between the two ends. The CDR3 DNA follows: TGTGCCAGCAGCCCGGGGCCGGGGGTCGCTCAGCCCCAGCATTTT. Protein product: CASSPGPGVAQPQHF.

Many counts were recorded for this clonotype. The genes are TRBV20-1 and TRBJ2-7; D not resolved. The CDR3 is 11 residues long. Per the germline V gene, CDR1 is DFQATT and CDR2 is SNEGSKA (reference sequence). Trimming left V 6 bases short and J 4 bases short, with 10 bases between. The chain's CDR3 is CSALTLYEQYF. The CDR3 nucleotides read TGCAGTGCACTGACACTGTACGAGCAGTACTTC.

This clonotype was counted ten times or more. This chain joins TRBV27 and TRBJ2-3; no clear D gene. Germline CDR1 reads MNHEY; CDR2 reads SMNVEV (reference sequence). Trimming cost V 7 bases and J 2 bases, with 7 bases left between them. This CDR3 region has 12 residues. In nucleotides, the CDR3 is TGTGCCAGCACCTCCAACACAGATACGCAGTATTTT. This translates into CASTSNTDTQYF.

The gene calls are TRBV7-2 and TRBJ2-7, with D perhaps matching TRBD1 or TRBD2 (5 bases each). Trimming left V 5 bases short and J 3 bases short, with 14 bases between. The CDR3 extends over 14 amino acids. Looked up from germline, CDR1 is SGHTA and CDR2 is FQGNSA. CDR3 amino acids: CASSPVRGGYEQYF. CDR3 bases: TGTGCCAGCAGCCCAGTTCGTGGGGGCTACGAGCAGTACTTC.

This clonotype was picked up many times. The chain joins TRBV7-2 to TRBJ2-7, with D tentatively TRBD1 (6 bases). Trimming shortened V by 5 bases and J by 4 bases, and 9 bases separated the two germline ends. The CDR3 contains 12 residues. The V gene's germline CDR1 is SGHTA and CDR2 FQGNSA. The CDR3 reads CASSTDSYEQYF. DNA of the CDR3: TGTGCCAGCAGCACGGACAGTTACGAGCAGTACTTC. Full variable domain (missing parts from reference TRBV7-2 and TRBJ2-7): GAGVSQSPSNKVTEKGKDVELRCDPISGHTALYWYRQSLGQGLEFLIYFQGNSAPDKSGLPSDRFSAERTGGSVSTLTIQRTQQEDSAVYLCASSTDSYEQYFGPGTRLTVT.

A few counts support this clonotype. The CDR3 coding sequence is TGCAGTGCTAGAGACGCGGACAGGGCTGAAGCTTTCTTT. This sequence encodes CSARDADRAEAFF. The rearrangement joins TRBV20-1 to TRBJ1-1, with 8 bases identical to TRBD1. From germline, CDR1 is DFQATT and CDR2 SNEGSKA (reference sequence). V shed 0 bases, J shed 6 bases, and the junction held 3 bases outside the gene matches. The CDR3 runs to 13 residues.

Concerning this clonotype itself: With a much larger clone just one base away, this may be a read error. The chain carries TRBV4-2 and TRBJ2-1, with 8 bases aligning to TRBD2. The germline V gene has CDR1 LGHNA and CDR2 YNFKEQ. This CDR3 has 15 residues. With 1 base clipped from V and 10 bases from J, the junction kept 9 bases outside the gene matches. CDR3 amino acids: CASSQGSGGFNEQFF. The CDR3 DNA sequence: TGTGCCAGCAGCCAAGGCTCGGGGGGGTTCAACGAGCAGTTCTTC.

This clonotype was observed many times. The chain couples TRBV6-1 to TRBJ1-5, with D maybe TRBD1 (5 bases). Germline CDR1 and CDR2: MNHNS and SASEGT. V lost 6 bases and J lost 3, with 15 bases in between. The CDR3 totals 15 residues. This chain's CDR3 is CASSSTRQPNQPQHF. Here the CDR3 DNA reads TGTGCCAGCAGCTCTACCCGACAGCCCAATCAGCCCCAGCATTTT.

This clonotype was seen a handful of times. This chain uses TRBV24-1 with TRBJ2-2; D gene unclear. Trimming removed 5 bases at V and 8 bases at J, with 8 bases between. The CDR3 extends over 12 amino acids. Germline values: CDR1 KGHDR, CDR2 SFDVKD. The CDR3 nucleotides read TGTGCCACCAGTGTTGAGGTGGGGGAGCTGTTTTTT. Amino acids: CATSVEVGELFF.

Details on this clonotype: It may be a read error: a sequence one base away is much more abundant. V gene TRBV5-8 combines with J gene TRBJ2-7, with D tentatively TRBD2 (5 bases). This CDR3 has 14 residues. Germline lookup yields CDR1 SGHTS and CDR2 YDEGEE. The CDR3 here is CASGPDTHTYEQYF. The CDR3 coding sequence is TGCGCCAGCGGCCCCGACACCCATACCTACGAGCAGTACTTC.

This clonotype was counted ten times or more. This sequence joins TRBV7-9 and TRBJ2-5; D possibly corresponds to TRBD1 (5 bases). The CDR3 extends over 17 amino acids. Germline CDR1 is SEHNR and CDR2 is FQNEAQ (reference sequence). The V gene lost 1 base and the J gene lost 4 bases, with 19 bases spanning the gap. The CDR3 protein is CASSLVGRVDLPETQYF. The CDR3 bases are TGTGCCAGCAGCTTAGTGGGCAGGGTAGATCTTCCAGAGACCCAGTACTTC.

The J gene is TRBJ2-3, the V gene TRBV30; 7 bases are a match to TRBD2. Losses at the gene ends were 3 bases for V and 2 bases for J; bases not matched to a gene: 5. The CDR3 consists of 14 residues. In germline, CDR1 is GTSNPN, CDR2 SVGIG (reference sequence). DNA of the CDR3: TGTGCCTGGAGGGACCTAGCGGACACAGATACGCAGTATTTT. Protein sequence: CAWRDLADTDTQYF.

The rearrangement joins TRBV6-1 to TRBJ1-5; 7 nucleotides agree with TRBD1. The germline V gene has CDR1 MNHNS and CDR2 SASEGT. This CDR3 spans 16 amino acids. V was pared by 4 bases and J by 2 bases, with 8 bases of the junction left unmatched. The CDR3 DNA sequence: TGTGCCAGCAGTGCCCACAGGGGTCAGGGCAATCAGCCCCAGCATTTT. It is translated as CASSAHRGQGNQPQHF.

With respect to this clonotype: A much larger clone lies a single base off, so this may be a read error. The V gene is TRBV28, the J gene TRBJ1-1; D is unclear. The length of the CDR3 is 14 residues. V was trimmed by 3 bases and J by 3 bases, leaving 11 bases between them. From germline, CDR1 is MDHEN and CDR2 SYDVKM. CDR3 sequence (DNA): TGTGCCAGCAGTTTTTTTCGATGGGACACTGAAGCTTTCTTT. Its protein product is CASSFFRWDTEAFF. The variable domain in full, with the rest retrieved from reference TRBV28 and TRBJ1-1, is DVKVTQSSRYLVKRTGEKVFLECVQDMDHENMFWYRQDPGLGLRLIYFSYDVKMKEKGDIPEGYSVSREKKERFSLILESASTNQTSMYLCASSFFRWDTEAFFGQGTRLTVV.

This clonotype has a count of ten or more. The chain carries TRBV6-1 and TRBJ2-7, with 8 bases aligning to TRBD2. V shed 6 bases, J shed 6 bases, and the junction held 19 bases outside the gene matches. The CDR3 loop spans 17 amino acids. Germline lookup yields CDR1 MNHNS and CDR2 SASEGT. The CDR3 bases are TGTGCCAGCAGCCATTGGGCTAGCGGGTCCTCCCGGTCCGAGCAGTACTTC. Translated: CASSHWASGSSRSEQYF.

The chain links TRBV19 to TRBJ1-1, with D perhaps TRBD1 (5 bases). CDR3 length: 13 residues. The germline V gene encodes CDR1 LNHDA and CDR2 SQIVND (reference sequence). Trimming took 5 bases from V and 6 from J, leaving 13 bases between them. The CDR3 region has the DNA TGTGCCAGTAGTCGGGAGTCGGGGGCTGAAGCTTTCTTT. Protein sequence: CASSRESGAEAFF.

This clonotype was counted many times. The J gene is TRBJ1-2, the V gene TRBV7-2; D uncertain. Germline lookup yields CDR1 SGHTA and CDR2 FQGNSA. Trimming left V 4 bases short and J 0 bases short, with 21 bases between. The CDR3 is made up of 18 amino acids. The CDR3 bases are TGTGCCAGCAGCTACGGATCAAGGTCCCTTCCCCCTAACTATGGCTACACCTTC. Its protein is CASSYGSRSLPPNYGYTF.

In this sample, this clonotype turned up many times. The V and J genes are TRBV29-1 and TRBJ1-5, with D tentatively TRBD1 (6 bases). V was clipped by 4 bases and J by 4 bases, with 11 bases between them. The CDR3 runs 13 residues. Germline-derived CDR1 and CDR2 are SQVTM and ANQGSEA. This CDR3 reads CSVGAGANQPQHF. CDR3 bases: TGCAGCGTTGGGGCAGGGGCAAATCAGCCCCAGCATTTT. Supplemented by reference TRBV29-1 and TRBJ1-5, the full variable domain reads SAVISQKPSRDICQRGTSLTIQCQVDSQVTMMFWYRQQPGQSLTLIATANQGSEATYESGFVIDKFPISRPNLTFSTLTVSNMSPEDSSIYLCSVGAGANQPQHFGDGTRLSIL.

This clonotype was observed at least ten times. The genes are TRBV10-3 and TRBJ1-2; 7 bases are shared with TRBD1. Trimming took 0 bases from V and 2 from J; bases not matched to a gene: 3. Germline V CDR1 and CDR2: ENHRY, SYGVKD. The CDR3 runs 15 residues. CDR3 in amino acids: CAISESRGQNYGYTF. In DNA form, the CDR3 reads TGTGCCATCAGTGAGTCTAGGGGACAGAACTATGGCTACACCTTC.

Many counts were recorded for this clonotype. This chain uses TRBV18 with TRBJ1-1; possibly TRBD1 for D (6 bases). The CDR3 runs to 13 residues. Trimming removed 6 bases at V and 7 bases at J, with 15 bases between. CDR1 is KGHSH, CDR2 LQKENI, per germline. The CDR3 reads CASSPRGGDEAFF. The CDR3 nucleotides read TGTGCCAGCTCCCCTCGGGGGGGCGATGAAGCTTTCTTT.